The 22 T cell receptor beta chains below come from one sample, sequenced in a study of cytomegalovirus exposure and HLA in healthy donors. Some clones are missing from TCRdb's copy, which holds only in-frame ones; the method was immunoSEQ multiplex PCR. This sample has 55,000 to 75,000 clones, with roughly 94% found just once. Sequencing input: PBMCs. Every receptor here comes from a woman younger than 35 in good health and CMV-seropositive.

The chain combines TRBV9 with TRBJ2-5, with D perhaps matching TRBD2 (5 bases). This CDR3 contains 17 residues. Between the trimmed V and J ends, which lost 0 bases and 2 bases, there was a span of 17 bases. Germline CDR1 and CDR2: SGDLS and YYNGEE. Here the CDR3 reads CASSVGRTGIRQETQYF. Here the CDR3 DNA reads TGTGCCAGCAGCGTAGGGAGGACTGGGATACGACAAGAGACCCAGTACTTC.

This chain links TRBV5-5 with TRBJ2-1; D is uncertain. Germline CDR1 and CDR2: SGHKS and YYEKEE (reference sequence). The V end was cut by 4 bases, the J end by 0 bases, with 11 bases between. The CDR3 loop spans 15 amino acids. CDR3 coding DNA: TGTGCCAGCAGCGGTGATACTGCCTCCTACAATGAGCAGTTCTTC. This translates into CASSGDTASYNEQFF.

V usage is TRBV29-1 and J usage is TRBJ2-7; a weak D match, TRBD1 (7 bases). V lost 2 bases and J 2 bases, leaving 13 bases between the germline ends. Germline V lookup: CDR1 SQVTM, CDR2 ANQGSEA. The CDR3 is 14 amino acids. The CDR3 spells CSVERGDRPYEQYF. The CDR3 nucleotides are TGCAGCGTTGAAAGGGGGGACAGACCCTACGAGCAGTACTTC.

The chain couples TRBV19 to TRBJ1-1; 9 nucleotides align to TRBD1. From germline, CDR1 is LNHDA and CDR2 SQIVND (reference sequence). The V and J ends lost 5 bases and 5 bases, in that order; junction bases with no gene match: 6. CDR3 length equals 14 residues. CDR3 sequence (DNA): TGTGCCAGTAGTGAGGGGACAGGGAGGACTGAAGCTTTCTTT. Translation: CASSEGTGRTEAFF.

This chain links TRBV6-5 with TRBJ2-5, with TRBD1 matching 10 bases. Germline trimming cut 4 bases from V and 4 bases from J; bases unmatched to any gene: 9. Germline values: CDR1 MNHEY, CDR2 SVGAGI. The CDR3 contains 16 residues. CDR3 nucleotide sequence: TGTGCCAGCAGTTCCCGAGGGACAGGGGAGCGAGAGACCCAGTACTTC. Translating it yields CASSSRGTGERETQYF.

The chain carries TRBV15 and TRBJ1-1; D gene ambiguous. V lost 3 bases and J lost 5, with 7 bases in between. The CDR3 contains 12 residues. Germline V gene sequence: CDR1 LNHNV, CDR2 YYDKDF (reference sequence). In DNA form, the CDR3 reads TGTGCCACCAGCAGGGGCCGGACTGAAGCTTTCTTT. It is translated as CATSRGRTEAFF. The variable domain in full, with the rest retrieved from reference TRBV15 and TRBJ1-1, is DAMVIQNPRYQVTQFGKPVTLSCSQTLNHNVMYWYQQKSSQAPKLLFHYYDKDFNNEADTPDNFQSRRPNTSFCFLDIRSPGLGDTAMYLCATSRGRTEAFFGQGTRLTVV.

The chain couples TRBV27 to TRBJ1-2, with D tentatively TRBD1 (6 bases). The V end lost 7 bases, the J end lost 8 bases, and 14 bases lay between the germline ends. CDR1 and CDR2 (germline): MNHEY, SMNVEV (reference sequence). The CDR3 sequence is 12 residues long. The CDR3 sequence: CASNGGRGGYTF. The CDR3 nucleotides are TGTGCCAGCAACGGGGGGCGCGGGGGCTACACCTTC.

This clone was found once. The chain joins TRBV12-5 to TRBJ2-2, with D unresolved. The CDR3 extends over 13 amino acids. CDR1 is LGHNT and CDR2 is FRNRAP in the germline V gene. Trimming removed 4 bases from V and 4 bases from J, with 7 bases in between. CDR3 loop: CASGSGSTGELFF. CDR3 DNA: TGTGCTAGTGGTTCAGGATCCACCGGGGAGCTGTTTTTT.

This chain links TRBV30 with TRBJ2-7; 7 positions match TRBD2. The germline gives CDR1 GTSNPN, CDR2 SVGIG (reference sequence). V was pared by 5 bases and J by 2 bases, with 9 bases of the junction left unmatched. CDR3 length equals 14 residues. DNA for the CDR3: TGTGCCTGGGCCACGGGACTAACTCCCTACGAGCAGTACTTC. Translated, it gives CAWATGLTPYEQYF.

This chain links TRBV4-2 with TRBJ1-5; D call uncertain. V shed 0 bases and J shed 9 bases, with 15 bases lying between them. The CDR3 runs to 15 residues. The germline V gene has CDR1 LGHNA and CDR2 YNFKEQ. CDR3 in DNA: TGTGCCAGCAGCCAAGATCGAGGCCTCGCATGGCCCCAGCATTTT. It encodes CASSQDRGLAWPQHF.

The rearrangement uses TRBV6-1 and TRBJ1-4, with D perhaps TRBD1 (6 bases). Trimming left V 5 bases short and J 5 bases short, with 9 bases between. Germline lookup yields CDR1 MNHNS and CDR2 SASEGT. There are 13 residues in the CDR3. The CDR3, as DNA: TGTGCCAGCAGTCGGGGGGCGAATGAAAAACTGTTTTTT. Translation: CASSRGANEKLFF.

The rearrangement uses TRBV9 and TRBJ1-3; TRBD1 matches at 7 bases. Per germline, CDR1 SGDLS and CDR2 YYNGEE. The CDR3 has 14 residues. Germline trimming cut 4 bases from V and 3 bases from J; bases unmatched to any gene: 4. The CDR3 region is CASSIDRVGNTIYF. The CDR3, as DNA: TGTGCCAGCAGCATCGACAGGGTTGGAAACACCATATATTTT.

This clone was picked up one time. J is TRBJ1-4 and V is TRBV4-1; 9 bases map to TRBD1. The CDR3 extends over 14 amino acids. Germline CDR1 reads MGHRA; CDR2 reads YSYEKL. The ends lost 3 bases at V and 7 bases at J; junction bases unmatched: 3. The CDR3 reads CASSQADRGEKLFF. The CDR3 DNA follows: TGCGCCAGCAGCCAGGCGGACAGGGGTGAAAAACTGTTTTTT.

This sequence joins TRBV9 and TRBJ2-5, with TRBD1 identical over 7 bases. In germline, CDR1 is SGDLS, CDR2 YYNGEE. J was trimmed by 2 bases and V by 3 bases; bases with no gene match: 7. CDR3 length: 15 amino acids. The CDR3 DNA reads as TGTGCCAGCAGCGCCCTCCAGACAGGGCAAGAGACCCAGTACTTC. Encoded protein: CASSALQTGQETQYF.

V and J are TRBV9 and TRBJ1-3, with a possible D match to TRBD1 (5 bases). Trimming cost V 3 bases and J 0 bases, with 10 bases left between them. Germline V lookup: CDR1 SGDLS, CDR2 YYNGEE. The CDR3 is 15 residues long. CDR3 protein: CASSGPGSSGNTIYF. As DNA, the CDR3 is TGTGCCAGCAGCGGCCCAGGGTCCTCTGGAAACACCATATATTTT. Looking up the rest from reference TRBV9 and TRBJ1-3 gives the full variable domain: DSGVTQTPKHLITATGQRVTLRCSPRSGDLSVYWYQQSLDQGLQFLIQYYNGEERAKGNILERFSAQQFPDLHSELNLSSLELGDSALYFCASSGPGSSGNTIYFGEGSWLTVV.

V is TRBV28 and J is TRBJ1-2; no firm D call. Germline V CDR1 and CDR2: MDHEN, SYDVKM. The V and J ends lost 6 bases and 4 bases respectively, with 9 bases between them. The CDR3 extends over 12 amino acids. The CDR3 nucleotides are TGTGCCAGCAGAATAACAGCCTATGGCTACACCTTC. Translation gives CASRITAYGYTF.

V is TRBV5-6 and J is TRBJ2-3; TRBD2 aligns across 9 bases. V lost 0 bases, J lost 10 bases, and 9 bases stayed unmatched. The CDR3 covers 15 residues. CDR1 SGHDT and CDR2 YYEEEE come from the germline V gene. The CDR3 DNA reads as TGTGCCAGCAGCTTGGGTGTGCGGGAGGGCCGATCGCAGTATTTT. Translating it yields CASSLGVREGRSQYF.

V gene TRBV4-1 combines with J gene TRBJ2-1; a possible D gene is TRBD1 (6 bases). With 1 base removed from V and 11 bases from J, the gap between germline ends came to 15 bases. This CDR3 is 14 amino acids long. Germline-derived CDR1 and CDR2 are MGHRA and YSYEKL. In DNA form, the CDR3 reads TGCGCCAGCAGCCAAGGGAACCGGGACAACAAGCAGTTCTTC. Translating it yields CASSQGNRDNKQFF.

V and J are TRBV5-8 and TRBJ2-1; 7 bases map to TRBD1. Germline CDR1 is SGHTS and CDR2 is YDEGEE. The CDR3 length is 13 residues. V was clipped by 9 bases and J by 8 bases; unmatched bases: 11. The CDR3 nucleotides are TGTGCCACCAACTACAGGGGTGGACATGAGCAGTTCTTC. Protein: CATNYRGGHEQFF.

The gene calls are TRBV5-4 and TRBJ2-3; D is perhaps TRBD1 (6 bases). The CDR3 is 14 residues long. Trimming took 5 bases from V and 0 from J, leaving 10 bases between them. From germline, CDR1 is SGHNT and CDR2 YYREEE (reference sequence). The CDR3 loop reads CASRGGLSTDTQYF. In DNA, the CDR3 is TGTGCCAGCAGAGGGGGTCTAAGCACAGATACGCAGTATTTT.

This chain joins TRBV29-1 and TRBJ2-2, with a possible D match to TRBD2 (6 bases). The CDR3 loop spans 13 amino acids. The ends were cut back, 4 bases at V and 6 bases at J, with 12 bases in the middle. The germline V gene has CDR1 SQVTM and CDR2 ANQGSEA. This chain's CDR3 is CSVVASEAGELFF. The CDR3 region has the DNA TGCAGCGTTGTGGCTAGCGAGGCCGGGGAGCTGTTTTTT.

V and J are TRBV11-1 and TRBJ2-5; the D gene is possibly TRBD2 (5 bases). The CDR3 is 16 residues long. V lost 5 bases and J 4 bases, leaving 20 bases between the germline ends. CDR1 and CDR2 from the germline V gene are SGHAT and FQDESV (reference sequence). This chain's CDR3 is CASSPHPGVALETQYF. CDR3 bases: TGTGCCAGCAGCCCCCACCCCGGGGTAGCCCTAGAGACCCAGTACTTC. The entire variable domain, with the rest obtained from reference TRBV11-1 and TRBJ2-5, is as follows: EAEVAQSPRYKITEKSQAVAFWCDPISGHATLYWYRQILGQGPELLVQFQDESVVDDSQLPKDRFSAERLKGVDSTLKIQPAELGDSAMYLCASSPHPGVALETQYFGPGTRLLVL.